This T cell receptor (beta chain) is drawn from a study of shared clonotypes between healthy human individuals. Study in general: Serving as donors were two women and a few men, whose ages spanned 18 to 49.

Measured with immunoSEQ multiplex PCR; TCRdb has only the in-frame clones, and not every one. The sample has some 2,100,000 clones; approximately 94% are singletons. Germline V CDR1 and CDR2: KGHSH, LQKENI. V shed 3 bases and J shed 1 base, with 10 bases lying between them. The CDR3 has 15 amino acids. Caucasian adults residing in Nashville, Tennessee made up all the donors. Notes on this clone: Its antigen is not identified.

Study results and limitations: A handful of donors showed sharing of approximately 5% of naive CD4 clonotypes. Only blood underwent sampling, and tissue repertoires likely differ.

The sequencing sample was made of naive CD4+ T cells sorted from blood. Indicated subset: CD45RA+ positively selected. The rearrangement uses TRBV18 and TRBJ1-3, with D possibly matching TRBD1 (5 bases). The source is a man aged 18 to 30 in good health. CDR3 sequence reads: CASSPGRASGNTIYF. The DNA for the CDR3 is TGTGCCAGCTCACCGGGACGGGCTTCTGGAAACACCATATATTTT. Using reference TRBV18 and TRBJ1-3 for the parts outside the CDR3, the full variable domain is NAGVMQNPRHLVRRRGQEARLRCSPMKGHSHVYWYRQLPEEGLKFMVYLQKENIIDESGMPKERFSAEFPKEGPSILRIQQVVRGDSAAYFCASSPGRASGNTIYFGEGSWLTVV.